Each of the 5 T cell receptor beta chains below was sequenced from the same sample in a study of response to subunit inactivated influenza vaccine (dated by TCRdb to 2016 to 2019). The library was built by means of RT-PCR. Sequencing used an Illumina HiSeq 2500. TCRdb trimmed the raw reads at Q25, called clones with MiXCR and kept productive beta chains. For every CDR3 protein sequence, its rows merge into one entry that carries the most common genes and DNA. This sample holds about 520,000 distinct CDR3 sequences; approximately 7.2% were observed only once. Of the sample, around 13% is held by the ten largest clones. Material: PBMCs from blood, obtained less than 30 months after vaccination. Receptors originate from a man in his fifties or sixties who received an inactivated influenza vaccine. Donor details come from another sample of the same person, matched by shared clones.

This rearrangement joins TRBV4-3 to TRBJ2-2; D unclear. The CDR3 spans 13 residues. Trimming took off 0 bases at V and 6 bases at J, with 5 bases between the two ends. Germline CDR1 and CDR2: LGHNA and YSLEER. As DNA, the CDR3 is TGCGCCAGCAGCCAAGATTTGTCCGGGGAGCTGTTTTTT. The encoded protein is CASSQDLSGELFF.

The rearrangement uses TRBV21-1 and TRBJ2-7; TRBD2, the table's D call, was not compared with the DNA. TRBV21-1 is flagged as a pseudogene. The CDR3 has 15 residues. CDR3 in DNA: TGTGCCAGCAGCAGTCTGGGACTACCTTGCTACGAGCAGTACTTC. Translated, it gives CASSSLGLPCYEQYF.

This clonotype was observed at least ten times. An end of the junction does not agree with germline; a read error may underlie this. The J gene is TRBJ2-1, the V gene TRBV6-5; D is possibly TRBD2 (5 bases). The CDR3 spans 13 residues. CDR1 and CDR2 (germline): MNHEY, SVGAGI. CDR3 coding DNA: TGTGCCAGCAGTTACTCGGGGAAAGGGAGTTGGAGCTTC. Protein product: CASSYSGKGSWSF.

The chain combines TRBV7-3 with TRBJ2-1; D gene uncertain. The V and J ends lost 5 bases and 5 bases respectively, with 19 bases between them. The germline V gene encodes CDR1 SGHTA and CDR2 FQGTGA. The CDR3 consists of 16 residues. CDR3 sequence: CASSATIQPGHNEQFF. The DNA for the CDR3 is TGTGCCAGCAGCGCGACCATCCAACCGGGCCACAATGAGCAGTTCTTC.

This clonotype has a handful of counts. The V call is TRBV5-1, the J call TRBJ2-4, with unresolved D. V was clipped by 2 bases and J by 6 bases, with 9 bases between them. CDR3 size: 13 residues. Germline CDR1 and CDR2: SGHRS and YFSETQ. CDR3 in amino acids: CASSFDHLNIQYF. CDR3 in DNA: TGCGCCAGCAGCTTCGACCATCTAAACATTCAGTACTTC.